Shown below are 18 T cell receptor beta chains from a single sample sequenced in a study of blood T cell repertoires in COVID-19. Sequencing used immunoSEQ multiplex PCR; TCRdb keeps in-frame clones, though not all of them. The data show around 370,000 clones, 88% seen once. Material: peripheral blood. All receptors come from a woman in her 70s with COVID-19, enrolled during active disease.

In regard to this clone: Other DNA sequences of this sample code for an identical CDR3. V and J are TRBV10-3 and TRBJ2-7, with TRBD2 as a possible D gene (6 bases). There are 16 residues in the CDR3. Germline V lookup: CDR1 ENHRY, CDR2 SYGVKD. V gave up 6 bases and J gave up 5 bases, with 23 bases separating them. The DNA of the CDR3 is TGTGCCATCAGGGGGGGTCCAGGCTCCCCAGGCCACGAGCAGTACTTC. Protein: CAIRGGPGSPGHEQYF.

The DNA for the CDR3 is TGTGCCAGCAGTAAGCCGGGACAGGTTTTGAACACTGAAGCTTTCTTT. This gives the protein CASSKPGQVLNTEAFF. This chain links TRBV6-2 or TRBV6-3 with TRBJ1-1, with 8 bases matching TRBD1. The CDR3 extends over 16 amino acids. CDR1 is MNHEY, CDR2 SVGEGT, per germline. V was pared by 5 bases and J by 0 bases, with 8 bases of the junction left unmatched.

This CDR3 reads CAWSWGEQSYGYTF. In DNA form, the CDR3 reads TGTGCCTGGAGTTGGGGGGAACAGTCCTATGGCTACACCTTC. This chain joins TRBV30 and TRBJ1-2; tentative D call: TRBD1 (5 bases). The CDR3 is 14 amino acids. CDR1 GTSNPN and CDR2 SVGIG come from the germline V gene (reference sequence). The V end was cut by 2 bases, the J end by 4 bases, with 14 bases between.

The CDR3 DNA is TGTGCCAGCAGCTTAGAAGGGACAGGCTATGGCTACACCTTC. This gives the protein CASSLEGTGYGYTF. The V call is TRBV11-2, the J call TRBJ1-2; 8 bases align to TRBD1. Trimming removed 0 bases from V and 4 bases from J; junction bases left unmatched: 1. The V gene's germline CDR1 is SGHAT and CDR2 FQNNGV. The CDR3 loop spans 14 amino acids.

This chain joins TRBV5-6 and TRBJ2-1; D is unresolved. The CDR3 has 12 residues. V lost 5 bases, J lost 8 bases, and 11 bases lay in between. The germline V gene has CDR1 SGHDT and CDR2 YYEEEE. The CDR3 loop is CASRVASDEQFF. The DNA of the CDR3 is TGTGCCAGCAGGGTAGCCTCGGATGAGCAGTTCTTC.

The chain links TRBV7-2 to TRBJ1-1, with a possible D match to TRBD1 (5 bases). Trimming took off 2 bases at V and 3 bases at J, with 10 bases between the two ends. CDR3 length: 14 residues. CDR1 and CDR2 (germline): SGHTA, FQGNSA. In DNA form, the CDR3 reads TGTGCCAGCAGCTTATACGGGGGACACACTGAAGCTTTCTTT. Amino acid sequence: CASSLYGGHTEAFF.

The CDR3, as DNA: TGTGCCTGGAGTGTACCTTCCAGGGGTAACACTGAAGCTTTCTTT. Protein product: CAWSVPSRGNTEAFF. The chain is built from TRBV30 and TRBJ1-1; D might be TRBD1 (6 bases). Trimming shortened V by 0 bases and J by 2 bases, and 13 bases separated the two germline ends. This CDR3 is built from 15 residues. The germline CDR1 and CDR2 sequences are GTSNPN and SVGIG (reference sequence).

V gene TRBV30 combines with J gene TRBJ2-3, with D possibly being TRBD2 (7 bases). The germline V gene encodes CDR1 GTSNPN and CDR2 SVGIG (reference sequence). V lost 0 bases and J 2 bases, leaving 12 bases between the germline ends. The CDR3 sequence is 15 residues long. The CDR3 sequence is CAWSVGGGLTDTQYF. In DNA form, the CDR3 reads TGTGCCTGGAGTGTAGGGGGGGGCCTCACAGATACGCAGTATTTT.

J is TRBJ1-3 and V is TRBV2, with TRBD1 matching 10 bases. Germline V lookup: CDR1 SNHLY, CDR2 FYNNEI. This CDR3 has 16 amino acids. J lost 2 bases, V lost 1 base, and 2 bases had no gene match. The DNA of the CDR3 is TGTGCCAGCAGTGAAGGGACAGGGGGTACTGGAAACACCATATATTTT. As protein: CASSEGTGGTGNTIYF. Based on the CDR3 plus reference TRBV2 and TRBJ1-3, the full variable domain is EPEVTQTPSHQVTQMGQEVILRCVPISNHLYFYWYRQILGQKVEFLVSFYNNEISEKSEIFDDQFSVERPDGSNFTLKIRSTKLEDSAMYFCASSEGTGGTGNTIYFGEGSWLTVV.

The chain employs TRBV7-9 and TRBJ1-1; no clear D. Trimming cost V 2 bases and J 5 bases, with 6 bases left between them. This CDR3 has 12 residues. The germline V gene encodes CDR1 SEHNR and CDR2 FQNEAQ (reference sequence). DNA of the CDR3: TGTGCCAGCAGCTTAAGCGTGACTGAAGCTTTCTTT. This encodes CASSLSVTEAFF. Looking up the rest from reference TRBV7-9 and TRBJ1-1 gives the full variable domain: DTGVSQNPRHKITKRGQNVTFRCDPISEHNRLYWYRQTLGQGPEFLTYFQNEAQLEKSRLLSDRFSAERPKGSFSTLEIQRTEQGDSAMYLCASSLSVTEAFFGQGTRLTVV.

V usage is TRBV9 and J usage is TRBJ2-3, with 11 bases identical to TRBD1. Germline CDR1 SGDLS, CDR2 YYNGEE. Trimming at V came to 2 bases and at J to 3 bases, leaving 2 bases not matched to a gene. This CDR3 is 15 amino acids long. As DNA, the CDR3 is TGTGCCAGCAGCGTTGGGACAGGGGGTACAGATACGCAGTATTTT. This translates into CASSVGTGGTDTQYF.

The chain employs TRBV2 and TRBJ2-2; 12 bases agree with TRBD2. Unmatched junction bases numbered 4, after V lost 8 bases and J lost 6 bases. The CDR3 runs to 14 residues. Germline assignment: CDR1 SNHLY and CDR2 FYNNEI. The CDR3 DNA follows: TGTGCCAGCGCGCTAGCGGGGGGGCCCGGGGAGCTGTTTTTT. It specifies CASALAGGPGELFF. Based on the CDR3 plus reference TRBV2 and TRBJ2-2, the full variable domain is EPEVTQTPSHQVTQMGQEVILRCVPISNHLYFYWYRQILGQKVEFLVSFYNNEISEKSEIFDDQFSVERPDGSNFTLKIRSTKLEDSAMYFCASALAGGPGELFFGEGSRLTVL.

The rearrangement joins TRBV6-2 or TRBV6-3 to TRBJ1-1; the D is unclear. The CDR3 is 13 residues long. V shed 6 bases and J shed 4 bases, with 12 bases lying between them. CDR1 is MNHEY and CDR2 is SVGEGT in the germline V gene. The CDR3 sequence: CASSVGHSTEAFF. CDR3 sequence (DNA): TGTGCCAGCAGCGTCGGTCATAGCACTGAAGCTTTCTTT.

This sequence joins TRBV30 and TRBJ1-1, with 8 positions matching TRBD1. From germline, CDR1 is GTSNPN and CDR2 SVGIG (reference sequence). V was pared by 4 bases and J by 1 base, with 2 bases of the junction left unmatched. CDR3 length equals 13 residues. The CDR3 sequence: CAWTGTGNTEAFF. The CDR3 DNA is TGTGCCTGGACCGGGACAGGGAACACTGAAGCTTTCTTT. Drawing the rest from reference TRBV30 and TRBJ1-1, the complete variable domain is SQTIHQWPATLVQPVGSPLSLECTVEGTSNPNLYWYRQAAGRGLQLLFYSVGIGQISSEVPQNLSASRPQDRQFILSSKKLLLSDSGFYLCAWTGTGNTEAFFGQGTRLTVV.

This chain connects TRBV24-1 to TRBJ2-3; 9 nucleotides align to TRBD1. The CDR3 totals 16 residues. Trimming removed 1 base from V and 3 bases from J; junction bases left unmatched: 4. CDR1 KGHDR and CDR2 SFDVKD come from the germline V gene. DNA of the CDR3: TGTGCCACCAGTGATTTACCGGGACAGGGAACAGATACGCAGTATTTT. As protein: CATSDLPGQGTDTQYF.

The chain combines TRBV5-6 with TRBJ1-6, with 9 bases identical to TRBD1. This CDR3 is built from 15 residues. Germline V CDR1 and CDR2: SGHDT, YYEEEE. The ends lost 3 bases at V and 10 bases at J; junction bases unmatched: 8. CDR3 loop: CASSSRRTGDSPLHF. As DNA, the CDR3 is TGTGCCAGCAGCTCCCGCCGGACAGGGGACTCACCCCTCCACTTT. The complete variable domain, with remaining parts taken from reference TRBV5-6 and TRBJ1-6, reads DAGVTQSPTHLIKTRGQQVTLRCSPKSGHDTVSWYQQALGQGPQFIFQYYEEEERQRGNFPDRFSGHQFPNYSSELNVNALLLGDSALYLCASSSRRTGDSPLHFGNGTRLTVT.

The gene calls are TRBV11-3 and TRBJ2-2, with TRBD2 identical over 15 bases. Germline V lookup: CDR1 SGHNT, CDR2 YENEEA. CDR3 size: 18 residues. The J segment lost 5 bases and the V segment lost 5 bases, leaving 9 bases of the junction unmatched. CDR3 nucleotides: TGTGCCAGCAGCCCCCGGACTAGCGGGGGGGCAGGTACCGGGGAGCTGTTTTTT. As protein: CASSPRTSGGAGTGELFF.

The gene calls are TRBV29-1 and TRBJ2-1; D is possibly TRBD2 (6 bases). This CDR3 is built from 12 residues. With 2 bases removed from V and 12 bases from J, the gap between germline ends came to 14 bases. Germline CDR1 SQVTM, CDR2 ANQGSEA. The DNA of the CDR3 is TGCAGCGTTGAAATGGGCCGGGACTGGCAGTTCTTC. Its protein product is CSVEMGRDWQFF.